This is a list of T cell receptor beta chains from one sample in a study of T cell responses to AZD1222 COVID-19 vaccine. Here immunoSEQ multiplex PCR was the method, and the copy in TCRdb shows in-frame clones only, minus some. The sample records approximately 100,000 clones, about 85% being singletons. Sample: peripheral blood, taken on day 0 of AZD1222 vaccination. The receptor set was obtained from an adult in good health. Both conserved end residues are part of each CDR3. The D gene is left open where the match is weak. Only some rows state a clone size, as once, few, many or a class for expanded clones.

CDR3nt: TGTGCCAGCAGTGCTACCGGGACAGGGGGCAGGTATGAGCAGTTCTTC
CDR3aa: CASSATGTGGRYEQFF
v_gene: TRBV6-4
d_gene: TRBD1
abundance: .
j_gene: TRBJ2-1

CDR3nt: TGTGCCAGTAGTAGGGGGACTAGCGGTGACTACGCGAACACCGGGGAGCTGTTTTTT
CDR3aa: CASSRGTSGDYANTGELFF
v_gene: TRBV19
d_gene: TRBD2
abundance: .
j_gene: TRBJ2-2

CDR3nt: TGTGCCAGCAGCTTAGGAGGGCAGGGATATGGCTACACCTTC
CDR3aa: CASSLGGQGYGYTF
v_gene: TRBV7-2
d_gene: .
abundance: .
j_gene: TRBJ1-2

CDR3nt: TGTGCCAGCAGCGTTAGCGGGAGGGCCAATGAGCAGTTCTTC
CDR3aa: CASSVSGRANEQFF
v_gene: TRBV9
d_gene: TRBD2
abundance: .
j_gene: TRBJ2-1

CDR3nt: TGCGCCAGCAGTCGGGACAGGGAGGGGGACGAGCAGTACTTC
CDR3aa: CASSRDREGDEQYF
v_gene: TRBV5-1
d_gene: TRBD1
abundance: once
j_gene: TRBJ2-7

CDR3nt: TGTGCCAGCAGTTTCCCCGGACGTAGTGAGCAGTTCTTC
CDR3aa: CASSFPGRSEQFF
v_gene: TRBV6-6
d_gene: .
abundance: .
j_gene: TRBJ2-1

CDR3nt: TGTGCCTGGAGTGTAGGTGGGGCCAACGTCCTGACTTTC
CDR3aa: CAWSVGGANVLTF
v_gene: TRBV30
d_gene: .
abundance: .
j_gene: TRBJ2-6

CDR3nt: TGTGCCAGCAGCGGCAGGGTTGCCTATGGCTACACCTTC
CDR3aa: CASSGRVAYGYTF
v_gene: TRBV7-8
d_gene: .
abundance: few
j_gene: TRBJ1-2

CDR3nt: TGTGCCAGCTCACCGAGTCGGGGGATGAACACTGAAGCTTTCTTT
CDR3aa: CASSPSRGMNTEAFF
v_gene: TRBV18
d_gene: .
abundance: .
j_gene: TRBJ1-1

CDR3nt: TGTGCCAGCAGCTTGGTGGGGACAGGGTACGAGCAGTACTTC
CDR3aa: CASSLVGTGYEQYF
v_gene: TRBV5-6
d_gene: TRBD1
abundance: .
j_gene: TRBJ2-7

CDR3nt: TGTGCCAGCAGACAAGAGGCTAGCGGGAGTAATGAGCAGTTCTTC
CDR3aa: CASRQEASGSNEQFF
v_gene: TRBV6-4
d_gene: TRBD2
abundance: few
j_gene: TRBJ2-1

CDR3nt: TGTGCCAGTAGTCCCCGATATCAGCCCCAGCATTTT
CDR3aa: CASSPRYQPQHF
v_gene: TRBV19
d_gene: .
abundance: .
j_gene: TRBJ1-5

CDR3nt: TGTGCCAGCAGTTACCGACCCTCTAGCGGGAGTAGAACAGATACGCAGTATTTT
CDR3aa: CASSYRPSSGSRTDTQYF
v_gene: TRBV6-2/TRBV6-3
d_gene: TRBD2
abundance: .
j_gene: TRBJ2-3

CDR3nt: TGTGCCATCAGTGACAGAAGGAACACTGAAGCTTTCTTT
CDR3aa: CAISDRRNTEAFF
v_gene: TRBV10-3
d_gene: .
abundance: once
j_gene: TRBJ1-1

CDR3nt: TGTGCCAGCAGCCCGACAGGGGACGGCAATCAGCCCCAGCATTTT
CDR3aa: CASSPTGDGNQPQHF
v_gene: TRBV6-4
d_gene: TRBD1
abundance: .
j_gene: TRBJ1-5

CDR3nt: TGTGCCAGTAGTATTTACGACAGGGCGGATCAGCCCCAGCATTTT
CDR3aa: CASSIYDRADQPQHF
v_gene: TRBV19
d_gene: TRBD1
abundance: .
j_gene: TRBJ1-5

CDR3nt: TGTGCCAGCAGTTACTCGGACCGAAACTCTGGAAACACCATATATTTT
CDR3aa: CASSYSDRNSGNTIYF
v_gene: TRBV6-5
d_gene: .
abundance: .
j_gene: TRBJ1-3

CDR3nt: TGTGCCAGTAGTGTGGGAGGTTCTGGAAACACCATATATTTT
CDR3aa: CASSVGGSGNTIYF
v_gene: TRBV19
d_gene: .
abundance: .
j_gene: TRBJ1-3

CDR3nt: TGTGCCAGTAGTCCTAAGTCGGGACAGGCGCGATCGCCCCAGCATTTT
CDR3aa: CASSPKSGQARSPQHF
v_gene: TRBV19
d_gene: TRBD1
abundance: .
j_gene: TRBJ1-5

CDR3nt: TGTGCCAGCAGCTCGACAGGCGTCGAAAACACCATATATTTT
CDR3aa: CASSSTGVENTIYF
v_gene: TRBV11-2
d_gene: .
abundance: .
j_gene: TRBJ1-3

CDR3nt: TGCGCCAGCAGCGGACTGGCGGGCACCGGGGAGCTGTTTTTT
CDR3aa: CASSGLAGTGELFF
v_gene: TRBV5-1
d_gene: .
abundance: few
j_gene: TRBJ2-2

CDR3nt: TGTGCCAGCAGTGACGGGGGAGGGTTTGGCGGGGAGCTGTTTTTT
CDR3aa: CASSDGGGFGGELFF
v_gene: TRBV25-1
d_gene: TRBD2
abundance: .
j_gene: TRBJ2-2

CDR3nt: TGTGCCAGCAGCAAGGGACAGGATGGCGCAGATACGCAGTATTTT
CDR3aa: CASSKGQDGADTQYF
v_gene: TRBV7-9
d_gene: TRBD1
abundance: .
j_gene: TRBJ2-3

CDR3nt: TGTGCCAGCAGCATCCCAACAGGGTCCACTGAAGCTTTCTTT
CDR3aa: CASSIPTGSTEAFF
v_gene: TRBV7-2
d_gene: .
abundance: once
j_gene: TRBJ1-1

CDR3nt: TGTGCCAGCAGATCCCAGAATACGGCCATCGGCTACACCTTC
CDR3aa: CASRSQNTAIGYTF
v_gene: TRBV6-5
d_gene: .
abundance: .
j_gene: TRBJ1-2

CDR3nt: TGTGCCAGCAGCTTAGAGGTGGGAGTCGGTAATGAGCAGTTCTTC
CDR3aa: CASSLEVGVGNEQFF
v_gene: TRBV11-2
d_gene: .
abundance: few
j_gene: TRBJ2-1

CDR3nt: TGTGCCAGCAGCTTAACAGGGGGCTCTGGGGTCACCGGGGAGCTGTTTTTT
CDR3aa: CASSLTGGSGVTGELFF
v_gene: TRBV7-2
d_gene: TRBD1
abundance: .
j_gene: TRBJ2-2

CDR3nt: TGCAGCGTTGAAGATGGGAGGGGTGGGGATCAGCCCCAGCATTTT
CDR3aa: CSVEDGRGGDQPQHF
v_gene: TRBV29-1
d_gene: .
abundance: .
j_gene: TRBJ1-5

CDR3nt: TGTGCCAGCAGCCGAGACAGCGACTATGGCTACACCTTC
CDR3aa: CASSRDSDYGYTF
v_gene: TRBV6-5
d_gene: .
abundance: few
j_gene: TRBJ1-2

CDR3nt: TGTGCCGCCCGACAGGGGGTAGCAGGTAGCGAGCAGTACTTC
CDR3aa: CAARQGVAGSEQYF
v_gene: TRBV10-3
d_gene: TRBD1
abundance: few
j_gene: TRBJ2-7

CDR3nt: TGTGCCAGCAGCTTGGCCTCGACACGGGGCTACACCTTC
CDR3aa: CASSLASTRGYTF
v_gene: TRBV5-4
d_gene: .
abundance: .
j_gene: TRBJ1-2

CDR3nt: TGTGCCAGCAGTGGGGGACTATTCCTCACCGGGGAGCTGTTTTTT
CDR3aa: CASSGGLFLTGELFF
v_gene: TRBV2
d_gene: TRBD2
abundance: .
j_gene: TRBJ2-2

CDR3nt: TGTGCCAGCAGCTTGGGTACGGTTACCTACGAGCAGTACTTC
CDR3aa: CASSLGTVTYEQYF
v_gene: TRBV5-5
d_gene: .
abundance: .
j_gene: TRBJ2-7

CDR3nt: TGTGCCAGCAGCTTACACAGGGGTGCTAACTATGGCTACACCTTC
CDR3aa: CASSLHRGANYGYTF
v_gene: TRBV7-2
d_gene: TRBD1
abundance: .
j_gene: TRBJ1-2

CDR3nt: TGTGCCAGCAGTTTTTATTCAGGAACCTCCTACGAGCAGTACTTC
CDR3aa: CASSFYSGTSYEQYF
v_gene: TRBV28
d_gene: .
abundance: .
j_gene: TRBJ2-7

CDR3nt: TGTGCCAGCAGTGAACGGTCCTCCTACGAGCAGTACTTC
CDR3aa: CASSERSSYEQYF
v_gene: TRBV2
d_gene: .
abundance: .
j_gene: TRBJ2-7

CDR3nt: TGTGCCAGCAGCCAAAAGTTACAGAATGGCTACACCTTC
CDR3aa: CASSQKLQNGYTF
v_gene: TRBV3-1/TRBV3-2
d_gene: .
abundance: .
j_gene: TRBJ1-2

CDR3nt: TGTGCCAGCAGCACCTACAGGGGGACTGAAGCTTTCTTT
CDR3aa: CASSTYRGTEAFF
v_gene: TRBV21-1
d_gene: .
abundance: .
j_gene: TRBJ1-1

CDR3nt: TGTGCCAGCAGTTCCGTGGTGGGCAATCAGCCCCAGCATTTT
CDR3aa: CASSSVVGNQPQHF
v_gene: TRBV6-2/TRBV6-3
d_gene: .
abundance: .
j_gene: TRBJ1-5

CDR3nt: TGTGCCAGCAGCTTAGCAGGGAATGGGCGGGGAGATGAGCAGTTCTTC
CDR3aa: CASSLAGNGRGDEQFF
v_gene: TRBV11-2
d_gene: .
abundance: .
j_gene: TRBJ2-1

CDR3nt: TGTGCCAGCAGTTACCGTCACGGAGACCCACCCCTCCACTTT
CDR3aa: CASSYRHGDPPLHF
v_gene: TRBV6-2/TRBV6-3
d_gene: .
abundance: .
j_gene: TRBJ1-6

CDR3nt: TGTGCCAGCAGCTTAGGCATCGAGGTCAGGGAAGCTTTCTTT
CDR3aa: CASSLGIEVREAFF
v_gene: TRBV7-9
d_gene: .
abundance: once
j_gene: TRBJ1-1

CDR3nt: TGTGCCAGCAGCTTAGATGGCCTAGCGGGAGCAGGCGAGCAGTACTTC
CDR3aa: CASSLDGLAGAGEQYF
v_gene: TRBV7-6
d_gene: TRBD2
abundance: .
j_gene: TRBJ2-7

CDR3nt: TGTGCCAGCTCGCCCGGGTCCTTGGGCCAGCCCCAGCATTTT
CDR3aa: CASSPGSLGQPQHF
v_gene: TRBV18
d_gene: .
abundance: once
j_gene: TRBJ1-5

CDR3nt: TGTGCCAGCAGTGACAGGGGGCTCGTCTATGGCTACACCTTC
CDR3aa: CASSDRGLVYGYTF
v_gene: TRBV28
d_gene: TRBD1
abundance: few
j_gene: TRBJ1-2

CDR3nt: TGTGCCAGTAGTGAACAGGGGAGGGACACTGAAGCTTTCTTT
CDR3aa: CASSEQGRDTEAFF
v_gene: TRBV19
d_gene: TRBD1
abundance: .
j_gene: TRBJ1-1

CDR3nt: TGCGCCAGCAGTCTGGGGCGGTGCTCTGGAAACACCATATATTTT
CDR3aa: CASSLGRCSGNTIYF
v_gene: TRBV23-1
d_gene: .
abundance: .
j_gene: TRBJ1-3

CDR3nt: TGTGCCAGCGGAGACAGGGAAGGGTCAGATACGCAGTATTTT
CDR3aa: CASGDREGSDTQYF
v_gene: TRBV6-4
d_gene: TRBD1
abundance: .
j_gene: TRBJ2-3

CDR3nt: TGCGCCAGCAGCTTGGGACAGGGTGGCTATGGCTACACCTTC
CDR3aa: CASSLGQGGYGYTF
v_gene: TRBV5-1
d_gene: TRBD1
abundance: .
j_gene: TRBJ1-2

CDR3nt: TGTGCCATCAGGGGGGACAGCTCTAGCACAGATACGCAGTATTTT
CDR3aa: CAIRGDSSSTDTQYF
v_gene: TRBV10-3
d_gene: TRBD1
abundance: few
j_gene: TRBJ2-3

CDR3nt: TGTGCCAGTAGTGGAATAGGGTTTGAGGGCAATCAGCCCCAGCATTTT
CDR3aa: CASSGIGFEGNQPQHF
v_gene: TRBV19
d_gene: .
abundance: few
j_gene: TRBJ1-5

CDR3nt: TGTGCCAGCAGTCGGGACAGGGGAAGGGCCGGGGAGCTGTTTTTT
CDR3aa: CASSRDRGRAGELFF
v_gene: TRBV4-2
d_gene: TRBD1
abundance: .
j_gene: TRBJ2-2

CDR3nt: TGTGCCACCAGCCCGGGCGGGCTAGCGGGAACTGAGCAGTTCTTC
CDR3aa: CATSPGGLAGTEQFF
v_gene: TRBV15
d_gene: TRBD2
abundance: .
j_gene: TRBJ2-1

CDR3nt: TGTGCCAGCAGCTTAGGAGGAGCGGGGGAGACCCAGTACTTC
CDR3aa: CASSLGGAGETQYF
v_gene: TRBV7-2
d_gene: TRBD2
abundance: .
j_gene: TRBJ2-5

CDR3nt: TGCGCCAGCAGCCCACAGATACCCTTAAATCAGCCCCAGCATTTT
CDR3aa: CASSPQIPLNQPQHF
v_gene: TRBV4-1
d_gene: .
abundance: .
j_gene: TRBJ1-5

CDR3nt: TGTGCCATCAGTGAGTCCTCTAATTCACCCCTCCACTTT
CDR3aa: CAISESSNSPLHF
v_gene: TRBV10-3
d_gene: .
abundance: .
j_gene: TRBJ1-6

CDR3nt: TGTGCCATCAGTGAGGGACGACAGGGGGTATCCCGAGCTTTCTTT
CDR3aa: CAISEGRQGVSRAFF
v_gene: TRBV10-3
d_gene: TRBD1
abundance: .
j_gene: TRBJ1-1

CDR3nt: TGTGCCAGCAGTCGGACAGCCGCTAACTATGGCTACACCTTC
CDR3aa: CASSRTAANYGYTF
v_gene: TRBV6-5
d_gene: .
abundance: .
j_gene: TRBJ1-2

CDR3nt: TGCAGTGCTAGTACATTGGGGGACAGCAGCTCACCCCTCCACTTT
CDR3aa: CSASTLGDSSSPLHF
v_gene: TRBV20-1
d_gene: TRBD1
abundance: .
j_gene: TRBJ1-6

CDR3nt: TGTGCCAGTAGTTCCCTGATGGGACTGTCTGAAGCTTTCTTT
CDR3aa: CASSSLMGLSEAFF
v_gene: TRBV19
d_gene: .
abundance: .
j_gene: TRBJ1-1